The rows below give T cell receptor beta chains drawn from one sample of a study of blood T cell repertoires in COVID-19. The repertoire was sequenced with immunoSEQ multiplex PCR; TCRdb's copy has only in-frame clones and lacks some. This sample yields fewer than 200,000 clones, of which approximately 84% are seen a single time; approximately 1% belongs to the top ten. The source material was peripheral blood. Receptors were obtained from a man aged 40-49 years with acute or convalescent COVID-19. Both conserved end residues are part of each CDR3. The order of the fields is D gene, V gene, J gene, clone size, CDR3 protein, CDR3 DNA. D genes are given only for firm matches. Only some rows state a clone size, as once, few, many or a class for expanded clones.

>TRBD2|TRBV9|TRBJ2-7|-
CASSPIEKSGGPLEQYF
TGTGCCAGCAGCCCCATCGAGAAGAGCGGGGGGCCCCTGGAGCAGTACTTC
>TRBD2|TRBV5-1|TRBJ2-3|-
CASSARLAANTDTQYF
TGCGCCAGCAGCGCCCGACTAGCGGCGAACACAGATACGCAGTATTTT
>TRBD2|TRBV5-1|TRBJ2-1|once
CASSLDGLAGDEQFF
TGCGCCAGCAGCTTGGATGGACTAGCGGGGGATGAGCAGTTCTTC
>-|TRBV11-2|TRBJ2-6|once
CASSLDTDSGANVLTF
TGTGCCAGCAGCTTAGACACAGACTCTGGGGCCAACGTCCTGACTTTC
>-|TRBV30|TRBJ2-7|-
CAWRGRGTYEQYF
TGTGCCTGGAGAGGACGGGGAACCTATGAGCAGTACTTC
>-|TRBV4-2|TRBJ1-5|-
CARSWQEPQHF
TGTGCCAGGAGCTGGCAGGAGCCCCAGCATTTT
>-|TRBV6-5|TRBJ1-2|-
CASSYSTGIGYTF
TGTGCCAGCAGTTACTCGACAGGAATTGGCTACACCTTC
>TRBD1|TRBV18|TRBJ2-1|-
CASSQRQGNEQFF
TGTGCCAGCTCACAGAGACAGGGGAATGAGCAGTTCTTC
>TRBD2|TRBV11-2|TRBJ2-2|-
CASSQRLAGNTGELFF
TGTGCCAGCAGCCAAAGACTAGCGGGCAACACCGGGGAGCTGTTTTTT
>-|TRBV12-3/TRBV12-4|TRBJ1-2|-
CASRRDTKYGYTF
TGTGCCAGCAGACGGGACACCAAATATGGCTACACCTTC
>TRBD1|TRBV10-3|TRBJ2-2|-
CAISETGADTGELFF
TGTGCCATCAGTGAAACAGGGGCCGACACCGGGGAGCTGTTTTTT
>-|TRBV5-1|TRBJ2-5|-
CASSDSLETQYF
TGCGCCAGCAGCGACAGTTTGGAGACCCAGTACTTC
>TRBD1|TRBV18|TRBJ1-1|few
CASSPFNVEGANTEAFF
TGTGCCAGCTCACCATTTAATGTAGAGGGGGCGAACACTGAAGCTTTCTTT
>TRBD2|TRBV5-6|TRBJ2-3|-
CASSLGPGGADTQYF
TGTGCCAGCAGCTTGGGGCCGGGGGGTGCGGATACGCAGTATTTT
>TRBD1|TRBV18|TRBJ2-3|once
CASSPGQGATDTQYF
TGTGCCAGCTCACCCGGACAGGGGGCAACAGATACGCAGTATTTT
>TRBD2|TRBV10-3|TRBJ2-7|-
CAISGEGVPYEQYF
TGTGCCATCAGTGGGGAGGGAGTCCCCTACGAGCAGTACTTC
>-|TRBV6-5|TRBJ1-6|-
CASRHRQSPLHF
TGTGCCAGCAGACACCGACAGTCACCCCTCCACTTT
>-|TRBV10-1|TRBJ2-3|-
CASSDPSIDTQYF
TGCGCCAGCAGTGACCCGAGCATAGATACGCAGTATTTT
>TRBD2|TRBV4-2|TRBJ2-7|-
CASSPKRGLASLPYEQYF
TGTGCCAGCAGCCCCAAACGGGGACTAGCATCCCTACCCTACGAGCAGTACTTC
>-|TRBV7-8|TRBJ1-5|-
CASSHEQGKDQPQHF
TGTGCCAGCAGCCATGAACAGGGAAAGGATCAGCCCCAGCATTTT
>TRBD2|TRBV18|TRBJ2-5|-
CASSSSTAGQETQYF
TGTGCCAGCTCATCATCGACAGCGGGGCAAGAGACCCAGTACTTC
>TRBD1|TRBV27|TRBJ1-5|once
CASSLVGGQPQHF
TGTGCCAGCAGTTTAGTAGGGGGCCAGCCCCAGCATTTT
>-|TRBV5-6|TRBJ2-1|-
CASSRWDSRNEQFF
TGTGCCAGCAGCCGATGGGACTCCCGGAATGAGCAGTTCTTC
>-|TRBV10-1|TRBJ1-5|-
CASSAARVRSVDQPQHF
TGCGCCAGCAGTGCAGCCAGGGTACGGTCCGTTGATCAGCCCCAGCATTTT
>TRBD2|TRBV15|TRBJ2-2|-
CATSREDAGGPIGELFF
TGTGCCACCAGCAGAGAAGATGCGGGGGGGCCAATCGGGGAGCTGTTTTTT
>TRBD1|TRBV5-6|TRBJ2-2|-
CASSRYLNTGDPGELFF
TGTGCCAGCAGCCGTTACTTGAATACAGGGGACCCCGGGGAGCTGTTTTTT
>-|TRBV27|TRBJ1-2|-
CASSLYRDTSRGYTF
TGTGCCAGCAGTCTCTACCGGGACACCTCTCGAGGCTACACCTTC
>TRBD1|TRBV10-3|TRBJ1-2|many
CAISVVPRTGPRSTNYGYTF
TGTGCCATCAGTGTAGTTCCAAGGACAGGACCTCGGTCTACTAACTATGGCTACACCTTC
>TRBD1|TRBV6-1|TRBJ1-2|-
CASSEALMLDRGNYGYTF
TGTGCCAGCAGTGAAGCGCTAATGTTGGACAGGGGGAACTATGGCTACACCTTC
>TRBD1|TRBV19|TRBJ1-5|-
CASSLGQGRQPQHF
TGTGCCAGTAGTCTCGGACAGGGGCGGCAGCCCCAGCATTTT
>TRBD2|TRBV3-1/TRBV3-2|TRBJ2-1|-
CASSREGEQFF
TGTGCCAGCAGCCGGGAGGGGGAGCAGTTCTTC
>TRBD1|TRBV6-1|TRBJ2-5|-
CASSEVSGTGQETQYF
TGTGCCAGCAGTGAAGTATCCGGGACAGGCCAAGAGACCCAGTACTTC
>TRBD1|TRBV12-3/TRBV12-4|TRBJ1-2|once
CASSRTGNYGYTF
TGTGCCAGCAGCCGGACAGGGAACTATGGCTACACCTTC
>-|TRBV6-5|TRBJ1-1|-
CASSYSRLGGNTEAFF
TGTGCCAGCAGTTACTCGAGGCTCGGCGGGAACACTGAAGCTTTCTTT
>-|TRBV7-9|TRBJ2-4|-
CASSSPPGELAKNIQYF
TGTGCCAGCAGCTCTCCCCCAGGGGAATTAGCCAAAAACATTCAGTACTTC
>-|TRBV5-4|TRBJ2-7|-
CASSLAGVREQYF
TGTGCCAGCAGCTTGGCGGGTGTTCGGGAGCAGTACTTC
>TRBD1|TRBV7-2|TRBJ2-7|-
CASSLARDRAYEQYF
TGTGCCAGCAGCTTAGCGCGCGACAGGGCCTACGAGCAGTACTTC
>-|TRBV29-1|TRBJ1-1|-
CSVEPAPGEAFF
TGCAGCGTTGAACCGGCTCCAGGTGAAGCTTTCTTT
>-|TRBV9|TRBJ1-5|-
CASGPSPSNQPQHF
TGTGCCAGCGGGCCGTCGCCGAGCAATCAGCCCCAGCATTTT
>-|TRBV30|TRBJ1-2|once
CACSDTKGPFDF
TGTGCCTGTTCGGATACCAAGGGGCCTTTCGACTTC
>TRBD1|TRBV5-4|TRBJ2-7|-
CASSSLGQVSYEQYF
TGTGCCAGCAGCTCCTTGGGACAGGTCTCCTACGAGCAGTACTTC
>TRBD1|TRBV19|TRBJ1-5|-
CASSIYPITGVRQPQHF
TGTGCCAGTAGTATATACCCAATCACAGGGGTGAGACAGCCCCAGCATTTT
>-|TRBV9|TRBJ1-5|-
CASSVGAGWGQPQHF
TGTGCCAGCAGCGTAGGCGCAGGGTGGGGACAGCCCCAGCATTTT
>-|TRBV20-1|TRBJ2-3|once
CSARDLGAQYF
TGCAGTGCTAGAGACCTAGGGGCGCAGTATTTT
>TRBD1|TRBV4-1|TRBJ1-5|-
CASSQDWTGSGQPQHF
TGCGCCAGCAGCCAAGACTGGACAGGGTCGGGTCAGCCCCAGCATTTT
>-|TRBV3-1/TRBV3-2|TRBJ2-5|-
CASSQKGGVDRSKETQYF
TGTGCCAGCAGCCAAAAAGGGGGTGTAGACAGGAGTAAAGAGACCCAGTACTTC
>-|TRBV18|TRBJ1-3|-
CASSPWADSSGNTIYF
TGTGCCAGCTCACCTTGGGCAGATTCTTCTGGAAACACCATATATTTT
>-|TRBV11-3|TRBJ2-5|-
CASSFGRGQETQYF
TGTGCCAGCAGCTTTGGCAGGGGCCAAGAGACCCAGTACTTC
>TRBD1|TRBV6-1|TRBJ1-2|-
CASSEGSGTGGRYTF
TGTGCCAGCAGTGAAGGATCCGGGACAGGGGGTCGCTACACCTTC
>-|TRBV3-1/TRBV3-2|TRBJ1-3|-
CASSQFGISGNTIYF
TGTGCCAGCAGCCAGTTCGGGATCTCTGGAAACACCATATATTTT
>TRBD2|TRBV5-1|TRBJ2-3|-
CASSPSAGGLHTQYF
TGCGCCAGCAGCCCATCGGCGGGGGGGCTTCATACGCAGTATTTT
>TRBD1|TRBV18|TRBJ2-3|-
CASSLYRGTDTQYF
TGTGCCAGCTCACTGTACAGGGGAACAGATACGCAGTATTTT